The 14 T cell receptor beta chains below all came from one sample that was sequenced in a study of blood T cell repertoires in COVID-19. Repertoires were generated with immunoSEQ multiplex PCR, while TCRdb's copy carries only in-frame clones and drops some. The data hold nearly 250,000 clones, with around nine tenths observed a single time. Sequencing input: peripheral blood. These receptors all stem from a woman in her sixties who had recovered from COVID-19.

This chain connects TRBV2 to TRBJ1-3; D gene unclear. V was clipped by 7 bases and J by 0 bases, with 7 bases between them. The germline V gene encodes CDR1 SNHLY and CDR2 FYNNEI. The CDR3 contains 13 residues. In DNA form, the CDR3 reads TGTGCCAGCATCCGGGACTCTGGAAACACCATATATTTT. Protein: CASIRDSGNTIYF.

This clone was detected a few times. V gene TRBV5-1 combines with J gene TRBJ2-3; 7 bases align to TRBD2. The trim removed 6 bases at V and 0 bases at J, leaving 1 base unmatched. The CDR3 length is 13 residues. CDR1 is SGHRS, CDR2 YFSETQ, per germline. CDR3 loop: CASKRGSTDTQYF. The CDR3 coding sequence is TGCGCCAGCAAGCGGGGTAGCACAGATACGCAGTATTTT.

CDR3 nucleotide sequence: TGTGCCAGCAGTTCTTCCGGGGGTAACTATGGCTACACCTTC. This translates into CASSSSGGNYGYTF. V is TRBV27 and J is TRBJ1-2, with a possible D match to TRBD1 (5 bases). V lost 4 bases, J lost 1 base, and 10 bases lay in between. From germline, CDR1 is MNHEY and CDR2 SMNVEV (reference sequence). The CDR3 covers 14 residues.

The chain has TRBV25-1 and TRBJ1-2; D is undetermined. Germline CDR1 MGHDK, CDR2 SYGVNS. V was shortened by 1 base and J by 4 bases, with 10 bases between the two germline ends. The CDR3 loop spans 14 amino acids. This CDR3 is CASSELDTTYGYTF. The CDR3 coding sequence is TGTGCCAGCAGTGAATTAGATACTACCTATGGCTACACCTTC.

The gene calls are TRBV2 and TRBJ1-4, with 7 bases lining up with TRBD1. The CDR3 extends over 12 amino acids. Per germline, CDR1 SNHLY and CDR2 FYNNEI. J was trimmed by 8 bases and V by 8 bases; bases with no gene match: 5. This CDR3 is CASGQGEEKLFF. The CDR3, as DNA: TGTGCCAGCGGTCAGGGGGAAGAAAAACTGTTTTTT.

This sequence joins TRBV18 and TRBJ1-6; 9 nucleotides agree with TRBD1. V shed 4 bases and J 0 bases; nucleotides not matched to a gene: 7. The germline V gene encodes CDR1 KGHSH and CDR2 LQKENI. This CDR3 region has 18 residues. The CDR3 nucleotides are TGTGCCAGCTCACGGGGGACAGGGAGTAGCTCCTATAATTCACCCCTCCACTTT. Translated: CASSRGTGSSSYNSPLHF.

The chain joins TRBV6-6 to TRBJ1-2, with D unresolved. This CDR3 contains 12 residues. Germline V gene sequence: CDR1 MNHNY, CDR2 SVGAGI (reference sequence). Trimming pared 2 bases from V and 2 bases from J, leaving 3 bases between. The CDR3, as DNA: TGTGCCAGCAGTTACGTAAACTATGGCTACACCTTC. Protein product: CASSYVNYGYTF.

J is TRBJ2-4 and V is TRBV28; 7 bases agree with TRBD2. V trimming: 6 bases; J trimming: 7 bases; junction bases outside the gene matches: 12. CDR3 length: 15 amino acids. The germline V gene has CDR1 MDHEN and CDR2 SYDVKM. CDR3 DNA: TGTGCCAGCAGCAACTCTGGGAGGGAGGAGAACATTCAGTACTTC. Protein sequence: CASSNSGREENIQYF.

Written as DNA, the CDR3 is TGTGCCAGCAGTTTTCAGGGGCCGGGCACCGGGGAGCTGTTTTTT. It encodes CASSFQGPGTGELFF. This chain joins TRBV6-2 or TRBV6-3 and TRBJ2-2; tentatively, D is TRBD1 (6 bases). The CDR3 loop spans 15 amino acids. Germline values: CDR1 MNHEY, CDR2 SVGEGT. V gave up 4 bases and J gave up 4 bases, with 13 bases separating them.

A few counts support this clone. The chain carries TRBV7-9 and TRBJ1-1; TRBD1 matches at 7 bases. There are 15 residues in the CDR3. Germline CDR1 SEHNR, CDR2 FQNEAQ (reference sequence). After removal of 2 bases from V and 3 bases from J, the junction contained 6 bases not matched to a gene. The CDR3 protein is CASSLRQGEDTEAFF. In nucleotides, the CDR3 is TGTGCCAGCAGCTTACGGCAGGGGGAGGACACTGAAGCTTTCTTT.

The CDR3 loop reads CASSERGGYEQYF. CDR3 coding DNA: TGTGCCAGCAGTGAGCGGGGGGGCTACGAGCAGTACTTC. The V and J genes are TRBV2 and TRBJ2-7, with TRBD2 matching 9 bases. The trim removed 3 bases at V and 3 bases at J, leaving 0 bases unmatched. This CDR3 region has 13 residues. Germline loops: CDR1 SNHLY, CDR2 FYNNEI.

The CDR3 sequence: CASSLEGTGARETQYF. The CDR3 coding sequence is TGTGCCAGCAGCTTAGAGGGGACAGGGGCGAGAGAGACCCAGTACTTC. This chain connects TRBV11-3 to TRBJ2-5, with 10 nucleotides matching TRBD1. The CDR3 spans 16 residues. The V segment lost 0 bases and the J segment 4 bases; nucleotides outside the gene matches: 5. CDR1 SGHNT and CDR2 YENEEA come from the germline V gene.

CDR3 loop: CASSPQGLDTETQYF. The CDR3 bases are TGTGCCAGCAGTCCCCAAGGACTAGACACAGAGACCCAGTACTTC. This chain connects TRBV6-5 to TRBJ2-5, with 7 bases aligning to TRBD2. V lost 5 bases to trimming and J lost 4 bases; unmatched junction nucleotides: 10. The germline CDR1 and CDR2 sequences are MNHEY and SVGAGI. This CDR3 has 15 residues.

This chain uses TRBV9 with TRBJ2-7; TRBD2 agrees at 10 bases. The V and J ends lost 4 bases and 6 bases, in that order; junction bases with no gene match: 16. This CDR3 has 17 residues. Germline loops: CDR1 SGDLS, CDR2 YYNGEE. This chain's CDR3 is CASSPSMMTSGLSEQYF. The CDR3 nucleotides read TGTGCCAGCAGCCCATCGATGATGACTAGCGGGCTGAGCGAGCAGTACTTC.